These 2 T cell receptor beta chains were sequenced from one sample in a study of shared clonotypes between healthy human individuals. Sequencing used immunoSEQ multiplex PCR; TCRdb keeps in-frame clones, though not all of them. This repertoire shows around 2,000,000 clones, roughly 95% found once; its top ten account for roughly 0.13%. The sequenced sample was naive CD4+ T cells sorted from blood. As to subset: CD45RA+ positively selected. Source of these receptors: a man between 18 and 29 years old in good health.

This clone was seen just once. The genes are TRBV6-6 and TRBJ1-2, with 10 nucleotides matching TRBD1. CDR3 length: 13 residues. Per the germline V gene, CDR1 is MNHNY and CDR2 is SVGAGI (reference sequence). The trim removed 7 bases at V and 5 bases at J, leaving 4 bases unmatched. The CDR3 loop reads CASTLGQGYGYTF. In nucleotides, the CDR3 is TGTGCCAGCACCCTGGGACAGGGGTATGGCTACACCTTC.

This chain links TRBV7-9 with TRBJ2-2, with D possibly TRBD1 on 6 matching bases. The CDR3 loop spans 13 amino acids. The V end was cut by 4 bases, the J end by 6 bases, with 9 bases between. Germline V gene data show CDR1 as SEHNR and CDR2 as FQNEAQ (reference sequence). CDR3 amino acids: CASSSQGSGELFF. Written as DNA, the CDR3 is TGTGCCAGCAGCTCACAGGGTTCCGGGGAGCTGTTTTTT.